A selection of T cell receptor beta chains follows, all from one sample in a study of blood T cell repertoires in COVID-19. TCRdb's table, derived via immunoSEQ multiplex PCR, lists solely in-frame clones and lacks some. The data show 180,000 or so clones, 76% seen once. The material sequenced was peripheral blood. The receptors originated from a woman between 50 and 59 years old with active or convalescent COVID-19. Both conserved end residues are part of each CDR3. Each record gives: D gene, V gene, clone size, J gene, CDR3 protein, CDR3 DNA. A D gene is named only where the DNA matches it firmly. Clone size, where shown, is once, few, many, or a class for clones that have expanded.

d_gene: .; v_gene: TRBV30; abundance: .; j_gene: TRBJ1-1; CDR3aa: CAWSPLLNTEAFF; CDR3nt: TGTGCCTGGAGTCCCCTCCTGAACACTGAAGCTTTCTTT
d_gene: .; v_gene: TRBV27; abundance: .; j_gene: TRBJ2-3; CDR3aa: CASSPYKGITDTQYF; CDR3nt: TGTGCCAGCAGTCCTTACAAGGGGATCACAGATACGCAGTATTTT
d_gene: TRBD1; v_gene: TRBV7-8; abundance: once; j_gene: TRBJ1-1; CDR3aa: CASSWTGEGTEAFF; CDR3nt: TGTGCCAGCAGCTGGACAGGGGAAGGCACTGAAGCTTTCTTT
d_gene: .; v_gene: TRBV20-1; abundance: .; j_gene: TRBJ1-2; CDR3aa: CSASGRTGYGYTF; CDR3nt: TGCAGTGCTAGTGGGCGGACTGGATATGGCTACACCTTC
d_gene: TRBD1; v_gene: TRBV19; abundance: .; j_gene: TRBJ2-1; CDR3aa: CASNPGQYNEQFF; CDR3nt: TGTGCCAGTAACCCGGGACAGTACAATGAGCAGTTCTTC
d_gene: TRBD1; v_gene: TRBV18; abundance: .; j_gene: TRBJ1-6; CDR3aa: CASSPGTGNSPLHF; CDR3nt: TGTGCCAGCTCACCGGGGACAGGCAATTCACCCCTCCACTTT
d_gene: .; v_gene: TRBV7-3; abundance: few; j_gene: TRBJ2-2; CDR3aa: CASSPSPRGTGELFF; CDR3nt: TGTGCCAGCAGCCCCTCCCCCCGGGGGACCGGGGAGCTGTTTTTT
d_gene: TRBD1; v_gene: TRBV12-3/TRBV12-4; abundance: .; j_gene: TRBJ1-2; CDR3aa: CASSPGQGGGYTF; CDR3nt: TGTGCCAGCAGTCCCGGACAGGGAGGAGGCTACACCTTC
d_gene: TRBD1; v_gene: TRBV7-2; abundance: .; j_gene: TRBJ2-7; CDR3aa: CASSPPGPTGAVEQYF; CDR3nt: TGTGCCAGCAGCCCCCCTGGCCCGACAGGGGCAGTCGAGCAGTACTTC
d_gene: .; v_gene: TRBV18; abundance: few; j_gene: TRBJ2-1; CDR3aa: CASSPSIGQSYNEQFF; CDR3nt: TGTGCCAGCTCACCGTCTATCGGACAGTCCTACAATGAGCAGTTCTTC
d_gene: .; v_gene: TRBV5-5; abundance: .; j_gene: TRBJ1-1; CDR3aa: CASSLSHGVTEAFF; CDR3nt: TGTGCCAGCAGCTTGTCTCACGGTGTCACTGAAGCTTTCTTT
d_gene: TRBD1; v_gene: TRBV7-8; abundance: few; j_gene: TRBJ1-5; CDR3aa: CASSPTGTGGVAQHF; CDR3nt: TGTGCCAGCAGCCCCACCGGGACAGGGGGCGTAGCCCAGCATTTT
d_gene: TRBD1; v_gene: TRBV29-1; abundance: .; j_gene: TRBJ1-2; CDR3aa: CSVEGTGPNYGYTF; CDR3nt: TGCAGCGTTGAAGGGACAGGGCCCAACTATGGCTACACCTTC
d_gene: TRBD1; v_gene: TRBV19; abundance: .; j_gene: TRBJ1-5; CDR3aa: CASSIPGQGAGPQHF; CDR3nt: TGTGCCAGTAGTATTCCGGGACAGGGGGCGGGACCCCAGCATTTT
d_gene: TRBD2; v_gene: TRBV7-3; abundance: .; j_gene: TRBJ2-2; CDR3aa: CASSSGLAGEGGELFF; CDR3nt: TGTGCCAGCAGCTCGGGACTAGCGGGAGAAGGCGGGGAGCTGTTTTTT
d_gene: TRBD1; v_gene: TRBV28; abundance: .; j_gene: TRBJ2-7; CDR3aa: CASSLHRDRVSYEQYF; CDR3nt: TGTGCCAGCAGCCTCCACCGGGACAGGGTTTCCTACGAGCAGTACTTC
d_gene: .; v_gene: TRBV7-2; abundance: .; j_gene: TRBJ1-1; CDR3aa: CASSLGPGNTEAFF; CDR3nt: TGTGCCAGCAGCTTAGGGCCGGGGAACACTGAAGCTTTCTTT